This T cell receptor (beta chain) was retrieved from a study of cytotoxic CD8 clonotypes in ibrutinib-treated CLL. Study-level information: Partial responses numbered roughly 25 and complete responses 2; after a median approximately 70 months, around 14 stayed remitted and around 12 progressed.

The CDR3 is 14 amino acids. The germline gives CDR1 WSHSY, CDR2 SAAADI. V shed 7 bases and J 1 base; nucleotides not matched to a gene: 2. The protocol was immunoSEQ multiplex PCR, while the TCRdb copy is restricted to in-frame clones and leaves out a portion. The sample has 95,000 to 100,000 clones, almost 80% seen once. The sample was PBMCs, taken after 12 months of ibrutinib treatment. The chain uses TRBV10-2 and TRBJ2-2; TRBD2 aligns across 8 bases. This TCR derives from a human donor with chronic lymphocytic leukemia. The CDR3 sequence is CASKAGGNTGELFF. The CDR3 DNA follows: TGCGCCAGCAAGGCGGGGGGGAACACCGGGGAGCTGTTTTTT.